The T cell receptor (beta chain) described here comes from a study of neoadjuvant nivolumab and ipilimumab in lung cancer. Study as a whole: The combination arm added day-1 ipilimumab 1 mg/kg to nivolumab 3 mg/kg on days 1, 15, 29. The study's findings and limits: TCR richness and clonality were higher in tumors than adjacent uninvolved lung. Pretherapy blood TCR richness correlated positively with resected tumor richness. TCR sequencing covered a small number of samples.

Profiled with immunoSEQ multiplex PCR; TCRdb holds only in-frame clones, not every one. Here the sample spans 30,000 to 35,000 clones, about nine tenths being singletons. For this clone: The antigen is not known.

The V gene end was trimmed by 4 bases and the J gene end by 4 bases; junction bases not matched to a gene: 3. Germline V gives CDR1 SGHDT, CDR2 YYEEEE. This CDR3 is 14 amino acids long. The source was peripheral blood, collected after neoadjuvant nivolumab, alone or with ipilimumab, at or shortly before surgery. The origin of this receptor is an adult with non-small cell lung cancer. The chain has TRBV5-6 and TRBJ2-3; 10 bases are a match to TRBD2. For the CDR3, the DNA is TGTGCCAGCAGCGTGGGACTAGCGCCAGATACGCAGTATTTT. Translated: CASSVGLAPDTQYF.